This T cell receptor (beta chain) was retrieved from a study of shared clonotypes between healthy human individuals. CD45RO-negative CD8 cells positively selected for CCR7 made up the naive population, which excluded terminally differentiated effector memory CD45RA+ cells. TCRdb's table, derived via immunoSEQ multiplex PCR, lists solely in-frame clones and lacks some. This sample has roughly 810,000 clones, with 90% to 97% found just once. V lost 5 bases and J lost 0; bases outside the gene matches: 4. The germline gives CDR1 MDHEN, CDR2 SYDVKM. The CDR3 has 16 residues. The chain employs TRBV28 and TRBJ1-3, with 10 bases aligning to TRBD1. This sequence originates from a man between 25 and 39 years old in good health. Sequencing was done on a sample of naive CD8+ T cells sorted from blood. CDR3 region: CASSTGQGSSGNTIYF. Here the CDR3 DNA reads TGTGCCAGCAGTACGGGACAGGGGAGCTCTGGAAACACCATATATTTT.